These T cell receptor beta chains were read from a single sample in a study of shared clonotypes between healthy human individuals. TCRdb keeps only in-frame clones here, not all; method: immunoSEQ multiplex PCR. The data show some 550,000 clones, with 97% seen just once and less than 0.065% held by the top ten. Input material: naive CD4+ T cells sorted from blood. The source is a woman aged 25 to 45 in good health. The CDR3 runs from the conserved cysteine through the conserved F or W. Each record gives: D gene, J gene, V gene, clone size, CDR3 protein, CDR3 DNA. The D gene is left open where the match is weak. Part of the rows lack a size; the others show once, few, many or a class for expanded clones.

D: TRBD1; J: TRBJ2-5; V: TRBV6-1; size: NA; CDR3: CASSETGGIETQYF; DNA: TGTGCCAGCAGTGAAACAGGGGGCATAGAGACCCAGTACTTC
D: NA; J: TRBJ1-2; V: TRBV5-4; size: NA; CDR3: CASTGQGWGYGYTF; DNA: TGTGCCAGCACCGGGCAGGGTTGGGGCTATGGCTACACCTTC
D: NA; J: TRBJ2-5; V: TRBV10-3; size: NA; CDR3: CAISKGGERETQYF; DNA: TGTGCCATCAGTAAGGGGGGTGAGAGAGAGACCCAGTACTTC
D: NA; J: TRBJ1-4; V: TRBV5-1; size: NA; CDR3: CASSLDTQGEKLFF; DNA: TGCGCCAGCAGCTTGGATACGCAGGGTGAAAAACTGTTTTTT
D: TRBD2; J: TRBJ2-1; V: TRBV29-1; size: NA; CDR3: CSPRRTSGSYNEQFF; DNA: TGCAGCCCTCGTCGGACTAGCGGGTCCTACAATGAGCAGTTCTTC
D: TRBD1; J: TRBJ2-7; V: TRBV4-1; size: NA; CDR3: CASSQAYGTADFYEQYF; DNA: TGCGCCAGCAGCCAAGCGTACGGGACAGCAGATTTCTACGAGCAGTACTTC
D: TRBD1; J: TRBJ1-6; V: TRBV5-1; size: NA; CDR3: CASSAGQGAAPLHF; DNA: TGCGCCAGCAGCGCGGGACAGGGGGCTGCACCCCTCCACTTT
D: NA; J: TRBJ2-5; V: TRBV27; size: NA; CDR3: CASSRPGYSETQYF; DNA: TGTGCCAGCAGTCGGCCAGGGTATTCGGAGACCCAGTACTTC
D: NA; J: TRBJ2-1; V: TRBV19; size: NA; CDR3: CASIGKQEIEYNEQFF; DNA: TGTGCCAGTATCGGGAAACAGGAAATTGAGTACAATGAGCAGTTCTTC
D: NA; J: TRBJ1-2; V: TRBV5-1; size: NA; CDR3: CASSFGQGEDGYTF; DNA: TGCGCCAGCAGCTTCGGCCAGGGCGAGGATGGCTACACCTTC
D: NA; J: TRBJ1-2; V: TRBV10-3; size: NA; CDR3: CAIRSGTGDNYGYTF; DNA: TGTGCCATCAGATCAGGCACCGGGGACAACTATGGCTACACCTTC
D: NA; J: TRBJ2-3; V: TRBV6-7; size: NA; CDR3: CASTRGYSTDTQYF; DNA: TGTGCCAGCACGCGGGGATACAGCACAGATACGCAGTATTTT
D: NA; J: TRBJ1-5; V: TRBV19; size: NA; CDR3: CASSIDGAANNQPQHF; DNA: TGTGCCAGTAGTATAGATGGGGCAGCAAACAATCAGCCCCAGCATTTT
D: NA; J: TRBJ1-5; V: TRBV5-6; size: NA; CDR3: CASSLGTNVRMSQPQHF; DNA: TGTGCCAGCAGCCTGGGGACAAATGTAAGGATGAGTCAGCCCCAGCATTTT
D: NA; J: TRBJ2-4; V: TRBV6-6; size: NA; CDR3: CASSYPGSSKNIQYF; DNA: TGTGCCAGCAGTTATCCCGGGAGTAGCAAAAACATTCAGTACTTC
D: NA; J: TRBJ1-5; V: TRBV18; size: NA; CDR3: CASSPRGGHSNQPQHF; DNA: TGTGCCAGCTCACCTCGGGGGGGTCACAGCAATCAGCCCCAGCATTTT
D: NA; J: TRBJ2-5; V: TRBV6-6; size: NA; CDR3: CASRVEGLKTQYF; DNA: TGTGCCAGCCGGGTGGAGGGTTTGAAGACCCAGTACTTC
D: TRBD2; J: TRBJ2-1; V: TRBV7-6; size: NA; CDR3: CASSKWSGRPTYNEQFF; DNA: TGTGCCAGCAGCAAATGGAGCGGGAGGCCCACCTACAATGAGCAGTTCTTC
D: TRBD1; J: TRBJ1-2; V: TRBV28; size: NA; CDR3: CASRATGTNGYTF; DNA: TGTGCCAGCAGAGCGACAGGGACCAATGGCTACACCTTC
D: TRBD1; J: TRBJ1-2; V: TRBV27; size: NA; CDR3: CASRDRGKVGYGYTF; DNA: TGTGCCAGCCGGGACAGGGGTAAGGTTGGCTATGGCTACACCTTC
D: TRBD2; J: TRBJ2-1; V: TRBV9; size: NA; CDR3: CASSRRGGGNEQFF; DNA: TGTGCCAGCAGCCGGCGGGGGGGTGGTAATGAGCAGTTCTTC
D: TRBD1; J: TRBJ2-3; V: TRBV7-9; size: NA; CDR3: CASSLARGDRGTDTQYF; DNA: TGTGCCAGCAGCTTAGCCCGGGGGGACAGGGGAACAGATACGCAGTATTTT
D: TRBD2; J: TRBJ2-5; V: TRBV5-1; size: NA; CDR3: CASSLDRGRETQYF; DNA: TGCGCCAGCAGCTTGGATCGCGGGAGAGAGACCCAGTACTTC
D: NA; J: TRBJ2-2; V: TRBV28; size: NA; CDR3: CASRQKNTGELFF; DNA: TGTGCCAGCCGACAGAAGAACACCGGGGAGCTGTTTTTT
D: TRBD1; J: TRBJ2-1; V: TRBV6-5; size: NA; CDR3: CASSRTGGYNEQFF; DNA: TGTGCCAGCAGCCGGACAGGGGGCTACAATGAGCAGTTCTTC
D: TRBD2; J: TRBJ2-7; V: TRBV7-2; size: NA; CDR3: CASSPQAGVSYEQYF; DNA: TGTGCCAGCAGCCCCCAAGCGGGAGTGTCCTACGAGCAGTACTTC
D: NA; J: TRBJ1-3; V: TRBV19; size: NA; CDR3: CASTDIKQGASGNTIYF; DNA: TGTGCCAGTACCGACATAAAACAGGGAGCCTCTGGAAACACCATATATTTT
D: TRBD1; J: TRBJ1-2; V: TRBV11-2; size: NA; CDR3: CASAPGQDYGYTF; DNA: TGTGCCAGCGCGCCGGGACAGGACTATGGCTACACCTTC
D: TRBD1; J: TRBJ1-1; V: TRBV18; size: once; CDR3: CASSPGGTGGGYTEAFF; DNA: TGTGCCAGCTCACCAGGGGGGACAGGGGGTGGATACACTGAAGCTTTCTTT
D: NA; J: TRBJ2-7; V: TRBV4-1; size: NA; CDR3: CASSQLRPGPTFYEQYF; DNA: TGCGCCAGCAGCCAACTGAGACCGGGCCCCACTTTCTACGAGCAGTACTTC
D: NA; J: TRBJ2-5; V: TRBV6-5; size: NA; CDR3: CASSYSAEETQYF; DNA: TGTGCCAGCAGTTACTCGGCTGAAGAGACCCAGTACTTC
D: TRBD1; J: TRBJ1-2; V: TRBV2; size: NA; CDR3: CASSGQGAEGYTF; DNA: TGTGCCAGCAGCGGACAGGGGGCGGAAGGCTACACCTTC
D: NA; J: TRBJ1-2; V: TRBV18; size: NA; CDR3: CASSPPVINYGYTF; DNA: TGTGCCAGCTCACCACCGGTGATCAACTATGGCTACACCTTC
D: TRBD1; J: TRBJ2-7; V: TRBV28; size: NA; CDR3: CASSPGQTYEQYF; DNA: TGTGCCAGCAGTCCGGGACAGACCTACGAGCAGTACTTC
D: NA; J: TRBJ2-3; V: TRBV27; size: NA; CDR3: CASSLLARLSTDTQYF; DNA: TGTGCCAGCAGTTTATTGGCTCGCCTTAGCACAGATACGCAGTATTTT
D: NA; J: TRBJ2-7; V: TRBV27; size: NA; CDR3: CASARTLRGYEQYF; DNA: TGTGCCAGCGCTCGGACACTAAGGGGTTACGAGCAGTACTTC
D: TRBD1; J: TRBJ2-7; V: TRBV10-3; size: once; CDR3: CAISEPGQGSYEQYF; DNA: TGTGCCATCAGTGAGCCGGGACAGGGGTCCTACGAGCAGTACTTC
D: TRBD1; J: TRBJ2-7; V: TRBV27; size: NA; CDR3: CASSPPRGLSYEQYF; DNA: TGTGCCAGCAGTCCCCCGAGGGGGCTCTCCTACGAGCAGTACTTC
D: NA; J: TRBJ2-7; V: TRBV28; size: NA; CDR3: CASSLTGTATSYEQYF; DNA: TGTGCCAGCAGTTTAACGGGAACAGCGACTTCCTACGAGCAGTACTTC
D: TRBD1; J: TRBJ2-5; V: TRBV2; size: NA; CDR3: CASSESFWDSQVETQYF; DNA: TGTGCCAGCAGTGAGTCTTTTTGGGACAGCCAGGTGGAGACCCAGTACTTC
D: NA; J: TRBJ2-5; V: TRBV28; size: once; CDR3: CASSLWTEETQYF; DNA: TGTGCCAGCAGTTTATGGACCGAAGAGACCCAGTACTTC
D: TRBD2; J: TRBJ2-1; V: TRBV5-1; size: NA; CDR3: CASSSALAGGNEQFF; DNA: TGCGCCAGCAGCTCTGCCCTAGCGGGAGGCAATGAGCAGTTCTTC
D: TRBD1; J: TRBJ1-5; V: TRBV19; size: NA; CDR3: CASRPQGLGNQPQHF; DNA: TGTGCCAGTAGACCACAGGGGCTCGGCAATCAGCCCCAGCATTTT
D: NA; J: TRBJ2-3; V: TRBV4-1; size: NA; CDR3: CASSQEGSDTQYF; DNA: TGCGCCAGCAGCCAAGAAGGGTCAGATACGCAGTATTTT
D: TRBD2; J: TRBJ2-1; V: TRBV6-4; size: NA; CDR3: CASSALAGGNNEQFF; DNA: TGTGCCAGCAGTGCACTAGCGGGAGGGAACAATGAGCAGTTCTTC
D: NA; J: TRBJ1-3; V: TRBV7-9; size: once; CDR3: CASSLGGAVGNTIYF; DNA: TGTGCCAGCAGCTTAGGGGGGGCAGTCGGAAACACCATATATTTT
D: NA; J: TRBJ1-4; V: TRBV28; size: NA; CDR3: CASSFGVFNEKLFF; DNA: TGTGCCAGCAGTTTTGGGGTTTTTAATGAAAAACTGTTTTTT
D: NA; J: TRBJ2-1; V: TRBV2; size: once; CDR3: CASSAGTLQFF; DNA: TGTGCCAGCAGTGCTGGGACATTGCAGTTCTTC
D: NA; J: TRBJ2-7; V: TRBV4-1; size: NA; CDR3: CASSQVRGEKTYEQYF; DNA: TGCGCCAGCAGCCAAGTAAGAGGGGAGAAGACCTACGAGCAGTACTTC
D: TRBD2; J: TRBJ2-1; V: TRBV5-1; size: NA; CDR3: CASRTSGRAFPHEQFF; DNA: TGCGCCAGCAGGACTAGCGGGAGGGCCTTTCCCCATGAGCAGTTCTTC
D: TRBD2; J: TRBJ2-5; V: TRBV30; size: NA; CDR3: CAWEGGRTSGSETQYF; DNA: TGTGCCTGGGAGGGGGGGAGGACTAGCGGGAGCGAGACCCAGTACTTC
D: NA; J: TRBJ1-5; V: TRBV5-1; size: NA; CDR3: CASSLDGDQPQHF; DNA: TGCGCCAGCAGCTTGGACGGGGATCAGCCCCAGCATTTT
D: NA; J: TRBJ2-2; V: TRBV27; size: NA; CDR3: CASSHKSGPYTGELFF; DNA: TGTGCCAGCAGTCATAAAAGCGGGCCATACACCGGGGAGCTGTTTTTT
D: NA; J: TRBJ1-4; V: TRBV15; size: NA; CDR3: CATSRDTRATNEKLFF; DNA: TGTGCCACCAGCAGAGATACGAGGGCGACTAATGAAAAACTGTTTTTT
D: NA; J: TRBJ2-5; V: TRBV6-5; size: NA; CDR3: CASSYSRAQETQYF; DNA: TGTGCCAGCAGTTACTCTAGGGCCCAAGAGACCCAGTACTTC
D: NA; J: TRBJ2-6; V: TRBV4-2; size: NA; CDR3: CASSQAEGRSGANVLTF; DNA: TGTGCCAGCAGCCAAGCTGAAGGGCGCTCTGGGGCCAACGTCCTGACTTTC
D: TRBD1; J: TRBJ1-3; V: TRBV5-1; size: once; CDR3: CASSFGTGGTGNTIYF; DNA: TGCGCCAGCAGCTTCGGGACAGGGGGAACTGGAAACACCATATATTTT
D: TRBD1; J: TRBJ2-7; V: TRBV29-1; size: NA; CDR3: CSVTKDGTGGDGEQYF; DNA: TGCAGCGTCACGAAGGACGGGACAGGAGGAGACGGGGAGCAGTACTTC
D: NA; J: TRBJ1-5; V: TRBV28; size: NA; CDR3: CASRDFTDWISNQPQHF; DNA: TGTGCCAGCAGAGATTTTACGGACTGGATTAGCAATCAGCCCCAGCATTTT